These T cell receptor beta chains were read from a single sample in a study of identical twins. TCRdb re-analysed the 5' RACE reads in MiXCR, keeping a single row per CDR3 protein. Of just over 500,000 distinct CDR3 sequences listed, roughly a fifth are singletons. These data are also associated with another study on T cells expressing NK-cell markers.

The sequencing input was CD4+ T cells sorted from blood. These receptors originate from a woman between 18 and 29 years old in good health. Each CDR3 is given without its conserved first and last residue. Each record gives: CDR3 length, J gene, D gene, V gene, CDR3 protein. The D gene is left open where the match is weak.

length: 13
J: TRBJ2-1
D: TRBD2
V: TRBV27
CDR3: ASSLSSGVYNEQF

length: 14
J: TRBJ2-7
D: TRBD2
V: TRBV15
CDR3: ATSRAVTSGTYEQY

length: 13
J: TRBJ2-7
D: TRBD2
V: TRBV20-1
CDR3: SASPAGAATYEQY

length: 9
J: TRBJ2-7
D: .
V: TRBV7-6
CDR3: ASSLWGLQY

length: 11
J: TRBJ2-4
D: .
V: TRBV5-1
CDR3: ASAGGERNIQY

length: 15
J: TRBJ2-1
D: .
V: TRBV6-5
CDR3: ASSYSIVGGAYNEQF

length: 13
J: TRBJ1-6
D: TRBD1
V: TRBV12-3/TRBV12-4
CDR3: ASSLTAGGNSPLH

length: 14
J: TRBJ2-7
D: TRBD2
V: TRBV9
CDR3: ASSVAGTSGIYEQY

length: 11
J: TRBJ2-7
D: TRBD2
V: TRBV10-3
CDR3: AISVPAGGEQY

length: 11
J: TRBJ2-7
D: .
V: TRBV20-1
CDR3: SARKAASYEQY

length: 12
J: TRBJ1-5
D: .
V: TRBV7-8
CDR3: ASSLIGSNQPQH

length: 13
J: TRBJ2-7
D: TRBD2
V: TRBV20-1
CDR3: SAPGTSGRSYEQY

length: 12
J: TRBJ2-7
D: .
V: TRBV20-1
CDR3: SAQRAAGRYEQY

length: 11
J: TRBJ1-1
D: .
V: TRBV5-1
CDR3: ASRLTLNTEAF

length: 11
J: TRBJ1-2
D: .
V: TRBV12-3/TRBV12-4
CDR3: ASSFPYNYGYT

length: 13
J: TRBJ1-6
D: .
V: TRBV6-2/TRBV6-3
CDR3: ASSPWAFAGSPLH

length: 10
J: TRBJ2-1
D: .
V: TRBV20-1
CDR3: SARDLRGEQF

length: 14
J: TRBJ2-1
D: .
V: TRBV20-1
CDR3: SARVWLPSSYNEQF

length: 11
J: TRBJ2-7
D: TRBD2
V: TRBV20-1
CDR3: SADSGASYEQY

length: 12
J: TRBJ2-7
D: .
V: TRBV11-2
CDR3: ASSLDRSSYEQY